Below, 24 T cell receptor beta chains from the same sample are listed, as sequenced in a study of cytomegalovirus exposure and HLA in healthy donors. 60 Vbeta and 13 Jbeta primers were used in PCR. Here immunoSEQ multiplex PCR was the method, and the copy in TCRdb shows in-frame clones only, minus some. The sample has approximately 110,000 clones, 60% to 75% seen once. Sequenced material: PBMCs. These receptors all stem from a woman between 50 and 59 years old in good health and CMV-seropositive.

The rearrangement joins TRBV28 to TRBJ2-7; D call uncertain. This CDR3 has 11 amino acids. V lost 3 bases and J lost 4, with 4 bases in between. From germline, CDR1 is MDHEN and CDR2 SYDVKM. The CDR3 nucleotides are TGTGCCAGCAGTTTCCGGTACGAGCAGTACTTC. This codes for CASSFRYEQYF.

This clone was seen only once. The rearrangement joins TRBV7-7 to TRBJ2-2; 7 nucleotides match TRBD1. The CDR3 is 14 amino acids. Unmatched junction bases numbered 8, after V lost 7 bases and J lost 6 bases. Per germline, CDR1 SSHAT and CDR2 FNYEAQ (reference sequence). The DNA of the CDR3 is TGTGCCAGCAACCTTCTACAGGGGCCCGGGGAGCTGTTTTTT. It specifies CASNLLQGPGELFF. The full variable domain, its missing parts supplied by reference TRBV7-7 and TRBJ2-2, is GAGVSQSPRYKVTKRGQDVTLRCDPISSHATLYWYQQALGQGPEFLTYFNYEAQPDKSGLPSDRFSAERPEGSISTLTIQRTEQRDSAMYRCASNLLQGPGELFFGEGSRLTVL.

The chain employs TRBV5-1 and TRBJ1-1, with D uncertain. Germline V lookup: CDR1 SGHRS, CDR2 YFSETQ. V lost 4 bases, J lost 5 bases, and 12 bases lay in between. The CDR3 totals 13 residues. CDR3 amino acids: CASSVTEGTEAFF. In DNA, the CDR3 is TGCGCCAGCAGCGTAACGGAGGGAACTGAAGCTTTCTTT.

The rearrangement uses TRBV9 and TRBJ2-1; the D gene is possibly TRBD2 (7 bases). The V gene lost 2 bases and the J gene lost 5 bases, with 14 bases spanning the gap. This CDR3 has 15 residues. The germline V gene encodes CDR1 SGDLS and CDR2 YYNGEE. In DNA, the CDR3 is TGTGCCAGCAGCGTCTGGGGGGGCATCGACAATGAGCAGTTCTTC. Amino acids: CASSVWGGIDNEQFF.

This rearrangement joins TRBV11-2 to TRBJ2-2; D gene uncertain. Trimming cost V 1 base and J 1 base, with 4 bases left between them. The CDR3 loop spans 14 amino acids. Germline-derived CDR1 and CDR2 are SGHAT and FQNNGV. Here the CDR3 DNA reads TGTGCCAGCAGCTTAGGCGGGAACACCGGGGAGCTGTTTTTT. Its protein product is CASSLGGNTGELFF.

DNA for the CDR3: TGTGCCATACCGCGGGGGGGGCCCTACGAGCAGTACTTC. Protein product: CAIPRGGPYEQYF. The chain joins TRBV7-9 to TRBJ2-5, with TRBD2 matching over 9 bases. The DNA end lines up better with TRBJ2-7; the J call may be wrong. The CDR3 covers 13 residues. The germline gives CDR1 SEHNR, CDR2 FQNEAQ (reference sequence).

This rearrangement joins TRBV5-6 to TRBJ2-7; D uncertain. V dropped 0 bases and J dropped 6 bases, with 7 bases sitting between them. This CDR3 has 12 residues. Per the germline V gene, CDR1 is SGHDT and CDR2 is YYEEEE. The CDR3 coding sequence is TGTGCCAGCAGCTTGGTACGGAGCGAGCAGTACTTC. The encoded protein is CASSLVRSEQYF.

V is TRBV18 and J is TRBJ1-1; TRBD1 agrees at 9 bases. V shed 8 bases, J shed 2 bases, and the junction held 6 bases outside the gene matches. The CDR3 is made up of 14 amino acids. Germline values: CDR1 KGHSH, CDR2 LQKENI. The DNA for the CDR3 is TGTGCCAGCGCACAGGGGGCGTTTAACACTGAAGCTTTCTTT. Residues: CASAQGAFNTEAFF.

CDR3 sequence (DNA): TGCGCCAGCAGCTTGACGGATCCGGGAGATACGCAGTATTTT. This codes for CASSLTDPGDTQYF. The rearrangement joins TRBV5-1 to TRBJ2-3; no clear D gene. Germline CDR1 reads SGHRS; CDR2 reads YFSETQ. V was pared by 1 base and J by 5 bases, with 11 bases between. The CDR3 contains 14 residues.

V and J are TRBV19 and TRBJ2-7, with 9 bases identical to TRBD1. Germline-derived CDR1 and CDR2 are LNHDA and SQIVND (reference sequence). This CDR3 has 15 residues. The V segment lost 6 bases and the J segment 5 bases; nucleotides outside the gene matches: 11. The chain's CDR3 is CASSIRTGVMNEQYF. CDR3 DNA sequence: TGTGCCAGTAGCATAAGGACAGGGGTCATGAACGAGCAGTACTTC.

The chain carries TRBV5-6 and TRBJ1-6; 10 positions match TRBD1. The CDR3 loop spans 14 amino acids. The germline gives CDR1 SGHDT, CDR2 YYEEEE. V lost 3 bases to trimming and J lost 8 bases; unmatched junction nucleotides: 2. In DNA, the CDR3 is TGTGCCAGCAGCTGGGGGACAGGGGATTCACCCCTCCACTTT. As protein: CASSWGTGDSPLHF.

The V gene is TRBV4-1, the J gene TRBJ1-6, with D maybe TRBD1 (5 bases). V was trimmed by 1 base and J by 6 bases, leaving 13 bases between them. Germline loops: CDR1 MGHRA, CDR2 YSYEKL. The CDR3 length is 16 residues. The CDR3 protein is CASSQVSGVGNSPLHF. As DNA, the CDR3 is TGCGCCAGCAGCCAAGTCTCGGGGGTTGGTAATTCACCCCTCCACTTT.

This rearrangement joins TRBV6-1 to TRBJ2-6; maybe TRBD1 (6 bases). CDR3 length: 18 residues. Trimming removed 1 base at V and 2 bases at J, with 15 bases between. Germline V gene data show CDR1 as MNHNS and CDR2 as SASEGT. The CDR3 nucleotides are TGTGCCAGCAGTGAAGAATGGGCAGGGGTCCCTGGGGCCAACGTCCTGACTTTC. Amino acid sequence: CASSEEWAGVPGANVLTF.

This chain joins TRBV18 and TRBJ1-6; D gene unclear. Per germline, CDR1 KGHSH and CDR2 LQKENI. The CDR3 has 13 residues. V lost 8 bases and J 10 bases, leaving 15 bases between the germline ends. The CDR3 is CASQDTIHSPLHF. The DNA for the CDR3 is TGTGCCAGCCAAGACACAATCCACTCACCCCTCCACTTT.

The chain links TRBV2 to TRBJ1-5; no reliable D call. This CDR3 comprises 15 residues. V dropped 2 bases and J dropped 0 bases, with 8 bases sitting between them. Germline CDR1 is SNHLY and CDR2 is FYNNEI. The CDR3 protein is CASSERRGSNQPQHF. CDR3 coding DNA: TGTGCCAGCAGTGAACGACGGGGTAGCAATCAGCCCCAGCATTTT.

The CDR3 DNA sequence: TGTGCCAGCAGTGAACGGAGAACTAAAAACAATGAGCAGTTCTTC. Protein: CASSERRTKNNEQFF. This sequence joins TRBV2 and TRBJ2-1; no clear D. The CDR3 has 15 amino acids. From germline, CDR1 is SNHLY and CDR2 FYNNEI. Between the trimmed V and J ends, which lost 2 bases and 5 bases, there was a span of 13 bases.

The CDR3 DNA reads as TGTGCCATCAGTGAGTCGGGGAGAGACCTAGGAAACACCATATATTTT. Protein product: CAISESGRDLGNTIYF. V and J are TRBV10-3 and TRBJ1-3; D call uncertain. The germline gives CDR1 ENHRY, CDR2 SYGVKD. This CDR3 spans 16 amino acids. V lost 0 bases to trimming and J lost 4 bases, with 13 bases between them.

This clone was seen once. The chain couples TRBV7-8 to TRBJ2-7; possibly TRBD2 for D (6 bases). V was clipped by 0 bases and J by 2 bases, with 8 bases between them. The germline CDR1 and CDR2 sequences are SGHVS and FQNEAQ. This CDR3 comprises 14 residues. In nucleotides, the CDR3 is TGTGCCAGCAGCTTAGCGGGGGGTACCTACGAGCAGTACTTC. Translation: CASSLAGGTYEQYF.

This clone was detected only a few times. The chain carries TRBV9 and TRBJ1-5; 7 bases fit TRBD1. Looked up from germline, CDR1 is SGDLS and CDR2 is YYNGEE. The length of the CDR3 is 12 residues. V lost 7 bases to trimming and J lost 5 bases; unmatched junction nucleotides: 3. As DNA, the CDR3 is TGTGCCAGCGACAGGGTGGATCAGCCCCAGCATTTT. This encodes CASDRVDQPQHF.

The chain employs TRBV2 and TRBJ2-5; 11 bases are a match to TRBD2. The trim removed 7 bases at V and 4 bases at J, leaving 8 bases unmatched. Germline V gene sequence: CDR1 SNHLY, CDR2 FYNNEI. The CDR3 has 15 residues. The CDR3 DNA sequence: TGTGCCAGCAAGGATAGCGGGGGGGGAGGAGAGACCCAGTACTTC. It specifies CASKDSGGGGETQYF.

V and J are TRBV7-6 and TRBJ2-5; 15 nucleotides line up with TRBD2. The germline V gene encodes CDR1 SGHVS and CDR2 FNYEAQ. Unmatched junction bases numbered 8, after V lost 4 bases and J lost 5 bases. The CDR3 has 17 amino acids. For the CDR3, the DNA is TGTGCCAGCAGCTCCCGGACTAGCGGGGGGGCACGGGAGACCCAGTACTTC. Protein product: CASSSRTSGGARETQYF.

This clone was observed at least ten times. The genes are TRBV10-2 and TRBJ2-7; 7 bases are shared with TRBD1. CDR3 length: 14 amino acids. V lost 10 bases, J lost 1 base, and 10 bases stayed unmatched. The V gene's germline CDR1 is WSHSY and CDR2 SAAADI. The CDR3 reads CAIKRGLGSYEQYF. CDR3 nucleotides: TGCGCCATCAAGAGGGGGCTTGGGTCCTACGAGCAGTACTTC.

The V call is TRBV6-6, the J call TRBJ1-2; the D is unclear. Trimming removed 5 bases from V and 5 bases from J, with 15 bases in between. There are 14 residues in the CDR3. Germline lookup yields CDR1 MNHNY and CDR2 SVGAGI (reference sequence). The CDR3 loop reads CASSGLRERYGYTF. The CDR3, as DNA: TGTGCCAGCAGTGGGCTGAGGGAGAGGTATGGCTACACCTTC.

The chain carries TRBV6-1 and TRBJ2-1; 7 positions agree with TRBD2. Germline values: CDR1 MNHNS, CDR2 SASEGT. Trimming took 2 bases from V and 8 from J; bases not matched to a gene: 6. The CDR3 loop spans 14 amino acids. The CDR3 sequence is CASSEMAGVYEQFF. The CDR3 coding sequence is TGTGCCAGCAGTGAAATGGCGGGGGTGTATGAGCAGTTCTTC.